Following are 5 T cell receptor beta chains from one sample sequenced in a study of cytomegalovirus exposure and HLA in healthy donors. The assay was immunoSEQ multiplex PCR, and TCRdb's table has in-frame clones only and misses some. The table lists some 120,000 clones, 85% to 90% of them singletons, with approximately 2% in the top ten. Sequencing used PBMCs. Receptors originate from a woman aged 25-40 years in good health and CMV-seronegative.

The V and J genes are TRBV19 and TRBJ1-2; 7 nucleotides align to TRBD1. The CDR3 is made up of 15 amino acids. Trimming removed 5 bases from V and 4 bases from J; junction bases left unmatched: 10. The V gene's germline CDR1 is LNHDA and CDR2 SQIVND (reference sequence). CDR3 residues: CASSADRAFGYGYTF. For the CDR3, the DNA is TGTGCCAGTAGTGCCGACAGGGCCTTTGGCTATGGCTACACCTTC.

Written as DNA, the CDR3 is TGTGCCAGCAGCTTAAGTTCGGGGGGAGTTAACTATGGCTACACCTTC. Its protein is CASSLSSGGVNYGYTF. The J gene is TRBJ1-2, the V gene TRBV7-8; D perhaps matches TRBD1 (5 bases). Germline-derived CDR1 and CDR2 are SGHVS and FQNEAQ. V was cut by 2 bases and J by 1 base, with 14 bases left in between. The CDR3 is 16 amino acids.

V gene TRBV30 combines with J gene TRBJ1-5; TRBD1 matches 7 bases. The CDR3 spans 15 residues. In germline, CDR1 is GTSNPN, CDR2 SVGIG (reference sequence). The V gene end was trimmed by 0 bases and the J gene end by 7 bases; junction bases not matched to a gene: 9. The DNA for the CDR3 is TGTGCCTGGAGTGTACGGGCAGGGGGTGGGCAGCCCCAGCATTTT. This gives the protein CAWSVRAGGGQPQHF.

This chain joins TRBV10-3 and TRBJ1-2; D is perhaps TRBD1 (6 bases). Germline lookup yields CDR1 ENHRY and CDR2 SYGVKD. The V gene lost 6 bases and the J gene lost 8 bases, with 22 bases spanning the gap. The length of the CDR3 is 15 residues. The CDR3 sequence is CAISARVRQGGGYTF. CDR3 nucleotides: TGTGCCATCAGCGCCAGAGTTCGGCAAGGGGGAGGCTACACCTTC.

V and J are TRBV9 and TRBJ1-1; D may be TRBD1 (6 bases). The length of the CDR3 is 14 residues. CDR1 SGDLS and CDR2 YYNGEE come from the germline V gene. V was trimmed by 3 bases and J by 2 bases, leaving 11 bases between them. CDR3 DNA: TGTGCCAGCAGCGAGGACAGACTAAACACTGAAGCTTTCTTT. It specifies CASSEDRLNTEAFF.